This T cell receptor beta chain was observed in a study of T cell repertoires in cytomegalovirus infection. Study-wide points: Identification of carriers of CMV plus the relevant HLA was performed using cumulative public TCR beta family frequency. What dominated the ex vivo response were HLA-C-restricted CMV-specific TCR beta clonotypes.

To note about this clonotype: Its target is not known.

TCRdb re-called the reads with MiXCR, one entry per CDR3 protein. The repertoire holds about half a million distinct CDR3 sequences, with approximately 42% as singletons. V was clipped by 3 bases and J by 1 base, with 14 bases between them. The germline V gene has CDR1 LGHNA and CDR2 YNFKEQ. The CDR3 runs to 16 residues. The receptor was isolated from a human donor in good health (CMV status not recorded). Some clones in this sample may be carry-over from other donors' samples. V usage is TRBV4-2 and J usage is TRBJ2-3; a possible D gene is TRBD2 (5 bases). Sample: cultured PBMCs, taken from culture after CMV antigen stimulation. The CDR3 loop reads CASSQGSETGTDTQYF. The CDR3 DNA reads TGTGCCAGCAGCCAGGGGAGCGAGACCGGCACAGATACGCAGTATTTT.